These 15 T cell receptor beta chains share one sample of origin, sequenced in a study of early stage breast cancer tumors (dated 2017 in TCRdb). Libraries were prepared through the immunoSEQ multiplex PCR assay. Not all clones reach the TCRdb copy of this immuneACCESS table, which keeps in-frame sequences only. Checked studies attribute under half of the gap to unresolved V genes and leave the rest unexplained. The sample table lists fewer than 75,000 clones, roughly 80% of them with a count of one. The ten largest clones take up around 3.7% of the sample. Sequencing was performed on blood. Receptors were obtained from a person younger than 45 with breast cancer.

Comment on this clone: Other DNA variants within this sample encode the same CDR3. This chain connects TRBV4-3 to TRBJ2-6; D ambiguous. CDR3 size: 13 residues. CDR1 is LGHNA and CDR2 is YSLEER in the germline V gene. Between the trimmed V and J ends, which lost 3 bases and 3 bases, there was a span of 3 bases. The CDR3 region is CASSQGGANVLTF. For the CDR3, the DNA is TGCGCCAGCAGCCAGGGTGGGGCCAACGTCCTGACTTTC.

The rearrangement links TRBV7-8 to TRBJ2-5, with D possibly TRBD2 on 7 matching bases. This CDR3 is built from 15 residues. Trimming removed 10 bases at V and 4 bases at J, with 22 bases between. CDR1 is SGHVS and CDR2 is FQNEAQ in the germline V gene. The CDR3 DNA reads as TGTGCCAAAGGGGGAAGCGGGAAAGGGGGAGAGACCCAGTACTTC. Encoded protein: CAKGGSGKGGETQYF.

This sequence joins TRBV9 and TRBJ1-2; 7 nucleotides align to TRBD1. The CDR3 runs 13 residues. The ends lost 7 bases at V and 13 bases at J; junction bases unmatched: 16. Germline CDR1 and CDR2: SGDLS and YYNGEE. The CDR3 loop is CASLSGQPSRVTF. CDR3 sequence (DNA): TGTGCCAGCCTGTCGGGACAGCCCTCACGTGTCACCTTC.

The chain links TRBV25-1 to TRBJ2-1; 9 nucleotides match TRBD2. The CDR3 has 16 residues. CDR1 is MGHDK, CDR2 SYGVNS, per germline. V shed 8 bases, J shed 2 bases, and the junction held 10 bases outside the gene matches. CDR3 coding DNA: TGTGCCAGCCAGACTAGCGGTGGGGCGACCTACAATGAGCAGTTCTTC. Protein sequence: CASQTSGGATYNEQFF. The full variable domain, its missing parts supplied by reference TRBV25-1 and TRBJ2-1, is EADIYQTPRYLVIGTGKKITLECSQTMGHDKMYWYQQDPGMELHLIHYSYGVNSTEKGDLSSESTVSRIRTEHFPLTLESARPSHTSQYLCASQTSGGATYNEQFFGPGTRLTVL.

The chain uses TRBV19 and TRBJ2-3; 9 positions agree with TRBD2. V shed 9 bases and J 5 bases; nucleotides not matched to a gene: 12. CDR3 length: 15 amino acids. CDR1 LNHDA and CDR2 SQIVND come from the germline V gene (reference sequence). The CDR3 nucleotides read TGTGCCAGCCGGGACCGGCGGGAGGGTGGAGATACGCAGTATTTT. It translates to CASRDRREGGDTQYF.

The chain combines TRBV6-4 with TRBJ2-2; TRBD2 might be the D (5 bases). V dropped 11 bases and J dropped 0 bases, with 22 bases sitting between them. Germline-derived CDR1 and CDR2 are MRHNA and SNTAGT. The CDR3 consists of 17 residues. The CDR3 spells CAPLPSLLPSNTGELFF. The CDR3 DNA reads as TGTGCCCCTCTGCCTAGCCTTCTACCGTCGAACACCGGGGAGCTGTTTTTT.

This chain joins TRBV5-6 and TRBJ2-7; 11 nucleotides agree with TRBD2. V shed 4 bases, J shed 4 bases, and the junction held 7 bases outside the gene matches. The germline V gene has CDR1 SGHDT and CDR2 YYEEEE. The CDR3 contains 15 residues. CDR3 amino acids: CASSPPTSGKYEQYF. The DNA of the CDR3 is TGTGCCAGCAGCCCCCCGACTAGCGGGAAGTACGAGCAGTACTTC.

A few counts support this clone. V is TRBV19 and J is TRBJ1-2, with 8 bases matching TRBD1. The CDR3 covers 14 residues. The V and J ends lost 3 bases and 4 bases, in that order; junction bases with no gene match: 4. CDR1 is LNHDA and CDR2 is SQIVND in the germline V gene (reference sequence). For the CDR3, the DNA is TGTGCCAGTAGTATGGTAGACAGGGGCTATGGCTACACCTTC. It is translated as CASSMVDRGYGYTF.

The chain recombines TRBV6-5 with TRBJ1-1; D unclear. With 0 bases removed from V and 1 base from J, the gap between germline ends came to 9 bases. This CDR3 has 15 residues. Germline CDR1 and CDR2: MNHEY and SVGAGI. The chain's CDR3 is CASSYSSMGNTEAFF. In nucleotides, the CDR3 is TGTGCCAGCAGTTACTCGAGTATGGGGAACACTGAAGCTTTCTTT.

The CDR3 nucleotides are TGTGCCAGCAGTTCGTCAAATACCTACGAGCAGTACTTC. Translated: CASSSSNTYEQYF. The chain joins TRBV27 to TRBJ2-7; D gene uncertain. The CDR3 covers 13 residues. The V and J ends lost 4 bases and 2 bases respectively, with 9 bases between them. Germline values: CDR1 MNHEY, CDR2 SMNVEV (reference sequence).

The table lists this clone with a few counts. In the same sample, other DNA sequences code for this CDR3. The chain carries TRBV11-2 and TRBJ2-7; perhaps TRBD2 as D (5 bases). Trimming removed 5 bases at V and 5 bases at J, with 19 bases between. This CDR3 spans 15 amino acids. Per germline, CDR1 SGHAT and CDR2 FQNNGV. The CDR3 protein is CASSATSGFAHEQYF. The CDR3 DNA sequence: TGTGCCAGCAGCGCTACCTCGGGGTTCGCCCACGAGCAGTACTTC.

V is TRBV30 and J is TRBJ2-7; possibly TRBD2 for D (6 bases). With 2 bases removed from V and 2 bases from J, the gap between germline ends came to 16 bases. CDR1 and CDR2 (germline): GTSNPN, SVGIG (reference sequence). The CDR3 length is 15 residues. DNA for the CDR3: TGTGCCTGGAGTCCAAGGCGGGGAAACCCCTACGAGCAGTACTTC. Its protein product is CAWSPRRGNPYEQYF.

The chain recombines TRBV27 with TRBJ2-2; D might be TRBD2 (5 bases). The CDR3 extends over 15 amino acids. CDR1 MNHEY and CDR2 SMNVEV come from the germline V gene (reference sequence). V dropped 4 bases and J dropped 5 bases, with 14 bases sitting between them. CDR3 nucleotide sequence: TGTGCCAGCAGTTCCTGGACTTCTATAACCGGGGAGCTGTTTTTT. This encodes CASSSWTSITGELFF.

The rearrangement joins TRBV11-2 to TRBJ2-4, with a tentative D call TRBD2 (6 bases). This CDR3 has 17 amino acids. The germline gives CDR1 SGHAT, CDR2 FQNNGV. Between the trimmed V and J ends, which lost 0 bases and 1 base, there was a span of 13 bases. CDR3 nucleotide sequence: TGTGCCAGCAGCTTAGACGGGGAGGTCGGGGCCAAAAACATTCAGTACTTC. Its translation: CASSLDGEVGAKNIQYF.

The chain recombines TRBV5-1 with TRBJ1-4, with 9 positions matching TRBD1. The V segment lost 3 bases and the J segment 7 bases; nucleotides outside the gene matches: 4. The germline V gene has CDR1 SGHRS and CDR2 YFSETQ. The length of the CDR3 is 14 residues. For the CDR3, the DNA is TGCGCCAGCAGCTCGGACAGGGGTGGTGAAAAACTGTTTTTT. Its protein product is CASSSDRGGEKLFF.